Following are 3 T cell receptor beta chains from one sample sequenced in a study of cytotoxic CD8 clonotypes in ibrutinib-treated CLL. Measured with immunoSEQ multiplex PCR; TCRdb has only the in-frame clones, and not every one. The sample records 60,000 to 70,000 clones, less than 60% being singletons. The sequencing here drew on PBMCs, taken after 12 months of ibrutinib treatment. The receptors originated from a human donor with chronic lymphocytic leukemia.

This clone has a handful of counts. The chain has TRBV6-5 and TRBJ2-2; D gene unclear. V was clipped by 7 bases and J by 5 bases, with 14 bases between them. The CDR3 is 14 residues long. Germline V gene sequence: CDR1 MNHEY, CDR2 SVGAGI. The CDR3 DNA reads as TGTGCCAGCAAGAGCAGCTCCAAGACCGGGGAGCTGTTTTTT. Its translation is CASKSSSKTGELFF.

The V call is TRBV5-6, the J call TRBJ2-3, with 8 nucleotides matching TRBD2. The CDR3 runs 15 residues. Germline CDR1 SGHDT, CDR2 YYEEEE. Trimming removed 4 bases from V and 3 bases from J; junction bases left unmatched: 7. The CDR3 region has the DNA TGTGCCAGCAGCCTGGCTGCGGGGGGTACAGATACGCAGTATTTT. Translating it yields CASSLAAGGTDTQYF.

As DNA, the CDR3 is TGTGCCAGCAGTTTCCAAGGAGCCTATAATTCACCCCTCCACTTT. This translates into CASSFQGAYNSPLHF. The chain couples TRBV28 to TRBJ1-6; D is uncertain. The CDR3 covers 15 residues. V lost 3 bases and J lost 2, with 8 bases in between. From germline, CDR1 is MDHEN and CDR2 SYDVKM.